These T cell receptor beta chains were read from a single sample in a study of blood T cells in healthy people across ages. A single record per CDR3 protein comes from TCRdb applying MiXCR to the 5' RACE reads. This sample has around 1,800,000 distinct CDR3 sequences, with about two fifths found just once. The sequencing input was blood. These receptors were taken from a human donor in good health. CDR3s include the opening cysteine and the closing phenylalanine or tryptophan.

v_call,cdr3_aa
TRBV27,CASRPRGGSFKYEQYF
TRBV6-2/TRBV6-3,CASSYTQGIGNQPQHF
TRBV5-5,CASTLPASQEIQYF
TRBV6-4,CASSEMGRGNSPLHF
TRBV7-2,CASSWTSGATTDTQYF
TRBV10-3,CAISESTQRGETQYF
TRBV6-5,CASSYSGRGYTF
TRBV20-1,CSALETGPLHF
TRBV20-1,CSVTDSHGYTF
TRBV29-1,CSAVAQGLSTEAFF
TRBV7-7,CASSPRLAGGPNEQFF
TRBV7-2,CASRWARGQRDTQYF
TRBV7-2,CASSLAGQGQGSAGYTF
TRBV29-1,CSANPGQGDEQFF
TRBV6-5,CASSYGQVAWSGANVLTF
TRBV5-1,CASSLAEQGGTYEQYF
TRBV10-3,CATIVGQGGTDTQYF
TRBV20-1,CSARRREFDGYTF
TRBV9,CASTRGNVQETQYF
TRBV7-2,CASSFAGTYEQYF
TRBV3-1,CASSLLPGWESINGYTF